Each of the 21 T cell receptor beta chains below was sequenced from the same sample in a study of CD8 T cells in ankylosing spondylitis. A single record per CDR3 protein comes from TCRdb applying MiXCR to the 5' RACE reads. The data contain 84,000 or so distinct CDR3 sequences, around 26% of them singletons. Sequenced: blood, either unsorted or a sorted T cell fraction (not recorded which). The receptors were sampled from a male donor with ankylosing spondylitis or in good health (not recorded which).

V is TRBV6-1 and J is TRBJ1-5; D not resolved. In germline, CDR1 is MNHNS, CDR2 SASEGT. This CDR3 contains 14 residues. The V end lost 7 bases, the J end lost 2 bases, and 12 bases lay between the germline ends. This CDR3 is CASNQNYGNQPQHF. CDR3 coding DNA: TGTGCCAGCAACCAGAACTACGGCAATCAGCCCCAGCATTTT.

This clonotype was seen a handful of times. The J gene is TRBJ2-4, the V gene TRBV27; no reliable D call. CDR1 and CDR2 from the germline V gene are MNHEY and SMNVEV (reference sequence). This CDR3 is 15 amino acids long. Trimming stripped 1 base from V and 1 base from J, with 8 bases between. The CDR3 bases are TGTGCCAGCAGTTTATTGCCAGTCGCCAAAAACATTCAGTACTTC. Its protein is CASSLLPVAKNIQYF.

This rearrangement joins TRBV20-1 to TRBJ2-1; 11 bases fit TRBD2. Trimming at V came to 4 bases and at J to 4 bases, leaving 6 bases not matched to a gene. This CDR3 has 15 residues. CDR1 and CDR2 from the germline V gene are DFQATT and SNEGSKA (reference sequence). The CDR3 DNA reads as TGCAGTGCTATTCCCGGGACTAGCGGTTACAATGAGCAGTTCTTC. It specifies CSAIPGTSGYNEQFF.

The chain is built from TRBV7-9 and TRBJ2-1, with 10 bases identical to TRBD2. The CDR3 covers 14 residues. J lost 9 bases, V lost 1 base, and 3 bases had no gene match. The germline gives CDR1 SEHNR, CDR2 FQNEAQ (reference sequence). The CDR3: CASSLGPSGGEQFF. CDR3 coding DNA: TGTGCCAGCAGCTTAGGTCCTAGCGGGGGTGAGCAGTTCTTC.

In DNA, the CDR3 is TGTGCCAGCAGTTACTCTCAGTCGAACACTGAAGCTTTCTTT. Protein: CASSYSQSNTEAFF. This chain links TRBV6-5 with TRBJ1-1; D call uncertain. CDR1 is MNHEY, CDR2 SVGAGI, per germline. This CDR3 is built from 14 residues. V gave up 0 bases and J gave up 1 base, with 6 bases separating them.

The gene calls are TRBV7-8 and TRBJ1-4; D gene ambiguous. This CDR3 has 13 residues. The germline V and J ends were trimmed by 5 bases and 7 bases, with 11 bases remaining between them. In germline, CDR1 is SGHVS, CDR2 FQNEAQ. CDR3 protein: CASSRIVGEKLFF. CDR3 sequence (DNA): TGTGCCAGCAGCCGAATAGTAGGTGAAAAACTGTTTTTT.

V gene TRBV20-1 combines with J gene TRBJ2-5, with D tentatively TRBD1 or TRBD2 (5 bases each). V lost 6 bases and J 3 bases, leaving 11 bases between the germline ends. The germline gives CDR1 DFQATT, CDR2 SNEGSKA (reference sequence). The CDR3 length is 12 residues. The CDR3 reads CSAPRGEETQYF. As DNA, the CDR3 is TGCAGTGCCCCCCGAGGGGAAGAGACCCAGTACTTC.

Comment on this clonotype: A much larger clone sits a single nucleotide away, making a read error possible. The CDR3 coding sequence is TGCAGTGCTCGTCTTTGGGGGGCAGGCAATGAGGGAGAGCAGTTCTTC. This translates into CSARLWGAGNEGEQFF. This chain connects TRBV20-1 to TRBJ2-1; tentatively, D is TRBD1 or TRBD2 (6 bases each). V lost 5 bases, J lost 10 bases, and 27 bases lay in between. The germline CDR1 and CDR2 sequences are DFQATT and SNEGSKA (reference sequence). The CDR3 sequence is 16 residues long.

This chain connects TRBV12-3 or TRBV12-4 to TRBJ2-2; 15 positions agree with TRBD2. CDR3 length: 15 amino acids. After removal of 8 bases from V and 6 bases from J, the junction contained 4 bases not matched to a gene. The chain's CDR3 is CASGLAGGPAGELFF. Here the CDR3 DNA reads TGTGCCAGCGGACTAGCGGGAGGGCCCGCCGGGGAGCTGTTTTTT.

This clonotype was seen only a few times. The chain combines TRBV20-1 with TRBJ2-7; TRBD2 is a possible D gene (6 bases). There are 12 residues in the CDR3. The germline V and J ends were trimmed by 4 bases and 3 bases, with 10 bases remaining between them. Germline CDR1 and CDR2: DFQATT and SNEGSKA (reference sequence). The CDR3 protein is CSAKEGLYEQYF. In DNA, the CDR3 is TGCAGTGCTAAGGAGGGACTCTACGAGCAGTACTTC.

The chain couples TRBV20-1 to TRBJ2-1; 8 nucleotides align to TRBD2. The CDR3 contains 15 residues. Germline V gene data show CDR1 as DFQATT and CDR2 as SNEGSKA (reference sequence). V lost 3 bases and J lost 2; bases outside the gene matches: 6. The DNA for the CDR3 is TGCAGTGCTAGGACTAGCGTGAGGACCTACAATGAGCAGTTCTTC. Protein product: CSARTSVRTYNEQFF.

The chain employs TRBV11-2 and TRBJ2-5; tentatively, D is TRBD2 (5 bases). CDR1 SGHAT and CDR2 FQNNGV come from the germline V gene. The CDR3 is 13 amino acids. V was cut by 1 base and J by 7 bases, with 10 bases left in between. The CDR3 nucleotides read TGTGCCAGCAGCTTAGCAGGTGGAGGGACCCAGTACTTC. It yields the protein CASSLAGGGTQYF.

There are a few counts of this clonotype. The V and J genes are TRBV5-1 and TRBJ2-2; 10 bases line up with TRBD2. CDR3 size: 17 residues. J was trimmed by 5 bases and V by 0 bases; bases with no gene match: 7. Germline CDR1 and CDR2: SGHRS and YFSETQ. In nucleotides, the CDR3 is TGCGCCAGCAGCTTGGAGCTAGCGGGAGCAGGGACCGGGGAGCTGTTTTTT. It encodes CASSLELAGAGTGELFF.

This clonotype appeared a few times. V gene TRBV3-1 combines with J gene TRBJ1-2; D ambiguous. V was cut by 1 base and J by 13 bases, with 13 bases left in between. The CDR3 runs 12 residues. Germline-derived CDR1 and CDR2 are LGHDT and YNNKEL (reference sequence). CDR3 sequence: CASSQVAGFATF. In DNA form, the CDR3 reads TGTGCCAGCAGCCAAGTCGCAGGTTTCGCCACCTTC.

The chain has TRBV12-3 or TRBV12-4 and TRBJ1-2; D remains unclear. The CDR3 covers 13 residues. The ends were cut back, 2 bases at V and 3 bases at J, with 7 bases in the middle. CDR3 DNA: TGTGCCAGCAGTTTAATACTCTACTATGGCTACACCTTC. Translating it yields CASSLILYYGYTF.

The CDR3 loop is CASSIVRQGNQPQHF. CDR3 sequence (DNA): TGTGCCAGCAGCATCGTTCGACAGGGAAATCAGCCCCAGCATTTT. The rearrangement links TRBV6-1 to TRBJ1-5; 7 positions agree with TRBD1. The CDR3 loop spans 15 amino acids. The J segment lost 4 bases and the V segment lost 6 bases, leaving 9 bases of the junction unmatched. Germline loops: CDR1 MNHNS, CDR2 SASEGT.

This clonotype was counted between two and nine times. V and J are TRBV28 and TRBJ1-5; D is ambiguous. V gave up 5 bases and J gave up 7 bases, with 3 bases separating them. CDR3 length: 10 amino acids. Per germline, CDR1 MDHEN and CDR2 SYDVKM. CDR3 protein: CASSRQPQHF. In DNA form, the CDR3 reads TGTGCCAGCAGTAGGCAGCCCCAGCATTTT.

The J gene is TRBJ2-5, the V gene TRBV3-1; D unclear. Trimming pared 3 bases from V and 5 bases from J, leaving 13 bases between. The CDR3 runs to 14 residues. CDR1 and CDR2 (germline): LGHDT, YNNKEL (reference sequence). The CDR3 region is CASSQIQRWETQYF. The CDR3 DNA follows: TGTGCCAGCAGCCAGATTCAGCGCTGGGAGACCCAGTACTTC.

This clonotype was seen only a few times. The chain is built from TRBV5-1 and TRBJ2-3; the D is unclear. Trimming removed 2 bases from V and 9 bases from J, with 10 bases in between. This CDR3 has 12 residues. Germline CDR1 SGHRS, CDR2 YFSETQ. CDR3 DNA: TGCGCCAGCAGCTTAGAGGAGCGCACGCAGTATTTT. Its translation: CASSLEERTQYF.

This clonotype appeared a few times. The J gene is TRBJ1-5, the V gene TRBV15; TRBD1 is a possible D gene (5 bases). The CDR3 has 17 residues. Germline V gene sequence: CDR1 LNHNV, CDR2 YYDKDF (reference sequence). The V and J ends lost 0 bases and 0 bases respectively, with 12 bases between them. The CDR3 nucleotides read TGTGCCACCAGCAGAGATCTAGGGGCGTATAGCAATCAGCCCCAGCATTTT. Its translation: CATSRDLGAYSNQPQHF.

This clonotype appeared once. J is TRBJ2-4 and V is TRBV3-1; 7 bases map to TRBD1. CDR1 LGHDT and CDR2 YNNKEL come from the germline V gene (reference sequence). The junction had 11 bases not matched to a gene; V was cut back by 4 bases and J by 5 bases. This CDR3 has 16 residues. CDR3 in DNA: TGTGCCAGCAGCCCTTACAACCGGGACAGCGAAAACATTCAGTACTTC. It translates to CASSPYNRDSENIQYF.